These 2 T cell receptor beta chains share one sample of origin, sequenced in a study of CD4+ T cells in melanoma. Sequencing used immunoSEQ multiplex PCR; TCRdb keeps in-frame clones, though not all of them. There are around 13,000 clones in the sample; 68% occur only once, and 15% to 20% lies in the top ten. What was sequenced was cells from a culture (not recorded whether cultured in vitro). The receptor set was obtained from a human donor with melanoma.

The rearrangement links TRBV6-4 to TRBJ1-5; D remains ambiguous. Germline CDR1 MRHNA, CDR2 SNTAGT. The V gene lost 4 bases and the J gene lost 6 bases, with 10 bases spanning the gap. The CDR3 extends over 13 amino acids. CDR3 sequence (DNA): TGTGCCAGCAGTGTCGAGGCGGGTCAGCCCCAGCATTTT. Translating gives CASSVEAGQPQHF.

This chain uses TRBV2 with TRBJ2-3; 8 positions match TRBD2. V shed 5 bases, J shed 6 bases, and the junction held 7 bases outside the gene matches. This CDR3 has 14 amino acids. The germline V gene encodes CDR1 SNHLY and CDR2 FYNNEI. The CDR3 loop reads CASSPGLVGDTQYF. CDR3 sequence (DNA): TGTGCCAGCAGTCCGGGACTAGTCGGGGATACGCAGTATTTT.